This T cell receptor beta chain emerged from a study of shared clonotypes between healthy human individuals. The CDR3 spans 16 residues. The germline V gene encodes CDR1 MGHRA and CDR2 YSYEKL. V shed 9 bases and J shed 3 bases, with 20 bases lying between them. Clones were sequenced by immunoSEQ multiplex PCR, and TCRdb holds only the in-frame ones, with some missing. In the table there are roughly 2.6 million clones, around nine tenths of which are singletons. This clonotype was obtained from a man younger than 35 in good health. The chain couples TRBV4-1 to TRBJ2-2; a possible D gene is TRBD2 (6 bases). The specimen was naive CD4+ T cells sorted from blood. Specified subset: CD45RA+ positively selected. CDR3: CARHPERAGYTGELFF. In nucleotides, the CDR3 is TGCGCCAGACACCCGGAACGTGCGGGATACACCGGGGAGCTGTTTTTT.